This section outlines one T cell receptor beta chain sequence together with its context. Its binding antigen is unknown. It has no much larger one-base neighbor in the sample; base qualities were not kept. This sample was included in a study of technical replicates of blood from a handful of donors (dated by TCRdb to 2015 to 2018). Sequences SGHVS (CDR1) and FQNEAQ (CDR2) are obtained from the germline V gene. There are 13 amino acids in the CDR3, from cysteine to phenylalanine inclusive. Here the CDR3 DNA is all that survives: 39 bases in frame from base 1. The V and J ends are trimmed by 4 bases and 3 bases, leaving 8 bases between them. Preparation of the library involved the immunoSEQ multiplex PCR assay. TCRdb took over this immuneACCESS table, retaining in-frame rearrangements with V and J assigned. Such tables are incomplete; in checked studies, under half of the missing clones stem from an unresolved V gene, and the remainder is unexplained. The sample table records some 48,000 clones; roughly 95% of these occur just once. The ten top clones hold around 0.4% of the sample.

The chain is encoded by TRBV7-8 joined to TRBJ2-3; a tentative D call is TRBD2 (5 bases match). The sequenced sample consisted of T cells isolated from PBMCs. The receptor comes from a human donor in good health. The bases are TGTGCCAGCAGCTGGGGAGAAACAGATACGCAGTATTTT. Its translation reads: CASSWGETDTQYF.